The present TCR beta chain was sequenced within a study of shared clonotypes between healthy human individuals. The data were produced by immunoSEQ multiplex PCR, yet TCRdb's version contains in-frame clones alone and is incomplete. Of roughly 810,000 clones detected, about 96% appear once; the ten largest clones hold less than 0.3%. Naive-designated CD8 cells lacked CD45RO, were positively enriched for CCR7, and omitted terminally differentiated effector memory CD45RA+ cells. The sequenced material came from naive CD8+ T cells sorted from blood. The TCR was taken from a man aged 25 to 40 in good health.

CDR3 coding DNA: TGTGCCAGTACCCCGGGGCAGGGTGGCAATGAGCAGTTCTTC. This sequence encodes CASTPGQGGNEQFF. V usage is TRBV19 and J usage is TRBJ2-1; D may be TRBD1 or TRBD2 (5 bases each). Germline CDR1 and CDR2: LNHDA and SQIVND (reference sequence). This CDR3 is built from 14 residues. Trimming took 7 bases from V and 6 from J, leaving 16 bases between them. Full variable domain (rest looked up from reference TRBV19 and TRBJ2-1): DGGITQSPKYLFRKEGQNVTLSCEQNLNHDAMYWYRQDPGQGLRLIYYSQIVNDFQKGDIAEGYSVSREKKESFPLTVTSAQKNPTAFYLCASTPGQGGNEQFFGPGTRLTVL.